This T cell receptor beta chain was obtained from a study of blood T cell repertoires in COVID-19. In germline, CDR1 is SGHRS, CDR2 YFSETQ. The CDR3 runs to 14 residues. J was trimmed by 9 bases and V by 4 bases; bases with no gene match: 7. Measured with immunoSEQ multiplex PCR; TCRdb has only the in-frame clones, and not every one. This sample has 140,000 to 150,000 clones, with roughly 90% found just once. Participant-reported clinical history was the basis for cohort assignment. V and J are TRBV5-1 and TRBJ2-1, with 10 bases identical to TRBD2. Sequencing was done on a sample of PBMCs or T cells enriched from blood (not recorded which). The source of this sequence is a man aged 45-60 years who had recovered from COVID-19. The DNA for the CDR3 is TGCGCCAGCAGCGCACTACTAGCGGGACCTGAGCAGTTCTTC. Translation gives CASSALLAGPEQFF.